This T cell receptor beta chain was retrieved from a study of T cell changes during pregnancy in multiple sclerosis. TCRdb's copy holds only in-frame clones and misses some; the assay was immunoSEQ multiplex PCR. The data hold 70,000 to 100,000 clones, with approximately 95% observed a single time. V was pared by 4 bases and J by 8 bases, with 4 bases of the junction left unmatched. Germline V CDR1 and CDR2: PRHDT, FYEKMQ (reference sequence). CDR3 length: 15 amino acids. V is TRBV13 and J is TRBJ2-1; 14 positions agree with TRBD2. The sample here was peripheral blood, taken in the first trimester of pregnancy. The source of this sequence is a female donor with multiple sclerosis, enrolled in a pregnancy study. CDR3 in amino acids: CASSSGLAGGYEQFF. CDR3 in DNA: TGTGCCAGCAGCTCAGGACTAGCGGGGGGCTATGAGCAGTTCTTC.